What follows are 20 T cell receptor beta chains derived from one specimen sequenced in a study of blood T cell repertoires in COVID-19. Sequencing used immunoSEQ multiplex PCR; TCRdb keeps in-frame clones, though not all of them. The profile shows about 310,000 clones, roughly 91% of them singletons. The material sequenced was peripheral blood. Source of these receptors: a man between 45 and 60 years old with active or convalescent COVID-19.

The CDR3 spells CASSLGTSGSRDEQYF. In DNA, the CDR3 is TGTGCCAGCAGCCTTGGGACTAGCGGGAGTAGGGACGAGCAGTACTTC. The V and J genes are TRBV11-1 and TRBJ2-7; 14 nucleotides align to TRBD2. The V gene's germline CDR1 is SGHAT and CDR2 FQDESV (reference sequence). The junction had 8 bases not matched to a gene; V was cut back by 5 bases and J by 5 bases. The CDR3 has 16 amino acids. Using reference TRBV11-1 and TRBJ2-7 for the parts outside the CDR3, the full variable domain is EAEVAQSPRYKITEKSQAVAFWCDPISGHATLYWYRQILGQGPELLVQFQDESVVDDSQLPKDRFSAERLKGVDSTLKIQPAELGDSAMYLCASSLGTSGSRDEQYFGPGTRLTVT.

This clone was recorded a few times. The rearrangement links TRBV2 to TRBJ1-5; the D gene is possibly TRBD1 (6 bases). V dropped 4 bases and J dropped 0 bases, with 13 bases sitting between them. The CDR3 consists of 16 residues. In germline, CDR1 is SNHLY, CDR2 FYNNEI. Here the CDR3 DNA reads TGTGCCAGCAGTGGAGGGACATCTTATAGCAATCAGCCCCAGCATTTT. This sequence encodes CASSGGTSYSNQPQHF.

The chain is built from TRBV7-9 and TRBJ1-2, with 10 bases matching TRBD1. CDR1 is SEHNR and CDR2 is FQNEAQ in the germline V gene (reference sequence). The length of the CDR3 is 14 residues. V shed 5 bases and J 4 bases; nucleotides not matched to a gene: 4. The CDR3 region has the DNA TGTGCCAGCAGCCTGGGACAGGGGACCTATGGCTACACCTTC. As protein: CASSLGQGTYGYTF. The whole variable domain, filled in from reference TRBV7-9 and TRBJ1-2, reads DTGVSQNPRHKITKRGQNVTFRCDPISEHNRLYWYRQTLGQGPEFLTYFQNEAQLEKSRLLSDRFSAERPKGSFSTLEIQRTEQGDSAMYLCASSLGQGTYGYTFGSGTRLTVV.

The CDR3 DNA reads TGTGCCAGCAGCTTATCTTATCTGGGACTAGATTTGAATGAGCAGTTCTTC. This translates into CASSLSYLGLDLNEQFF. This chain connects TRBV7-8 to TRBJ2-1; 8 bases agree with TRBD2. The germline V gene encodes CDR1 SGHVS and CDR2 FQNEAQ. V lost 2 bases and J lost 7; bases outside the gene matches: 13. This CDR3 comprises 17 residues.

The J gene is TRBJ1-1, the V gene TRBV18, with 7 bases that match TRBD1. Losses at the gene ends were 3 bases for V and 5 bases for J; bases not matched to a gene: 12. CDR1 is KGHSH and CDR2 is LQKENI in the germline V gene. The CDR3 is made up of 16 amino acids. The CDR3 here is CASSPPSTGMGTEAFF. The CDR3 DNA is TGTGCCAGCTCACCCCCTTCGACAGGGATGGGGACTGAAGCTTTCTTT. The full variable domain, with the rest looked up from reference TRBV18 and TRBJ1-1, is NAGVMQNPRHLVRRRGQEARLRCSPMKGHSHVYWYRQLPEEGLKFMVYLQKENIIDESGMPKERFSAEFPKEGPSILRIQQVVRGDSAAYFCASSPPSTGMGTEAFFGQGTRLTVV.

This clone has a handful of counts. The rearrangement joins TRBV6-1 to TRBJ1-2, with D perhaps TRBD1 (6 bases). The V end lost 2 bases, the J end lost 8 bases, and 12 bases lay between the germline ends. Germline CDR1 MNHNS, CDR2 SASEGT. This CDR3 has 13 amino acids. The CDR3 bases are TGTGCCAGCAGTGAACACAGGGTTTGGGGCTACACCTTC. This codes for CASSEHRVWGYTF.

V gene TRBV7-2 combines with J gene TRBJ2-3, with 10 bases that match TRBD1. J was trimmed by 4 bases and V by 6 bases; bases with no gene match: 7. The V gene's germline CDR1 is SGHTA and CDR2 FQGNSA. The CDR3 runs 15 residues. CDR3 residues: CASSRQGALPDTQYF. The CDR3 nucleotides are TGTGCCAGCAGTAGACAGGGGGCCCTGCCAGATACGCAGTATTTT. The whole variable domain, remainder taken from reference TRBV7-2 and TRBJ2-3, is GAGVSQSPSNKVTEKGKDVELRCDPISGHTALYWYRQSLGQGLEFLIYFQGNSAPDKSGLPSDRFSAERTGGSVSTLTIQRTQQEDSAVYLCASSRQGALPDTQYFGPGTRLTVL.

The V gene is TRBV6-6, the J gene TRBJ1-3, with D maybe TRBD1 (6 bases). Trimming took 8 bases from V and 9 from J, leaving 14 bases between them. Per the germline V gene, CDR1 is MNHNY and CDR2 is SVGAGI (reference sequence). The CDR3 sequence is 12 residues long. CDR3 DNA: TGTGCCAGCGAATACCCCAGGGGCACCATATATTTT. This gives the protein CASEYPRGTIYF.

The chain links TRBV5-1 to TRBJ1-1, with D possibly matching TRBD1 (6 bases). Germline CDR1 reads SGHRS; CDR2 reads YFSETQ. Trimming took 0 bases from V and 1 from J, leaving 7 bases between them. The CDR3 runs 14 residues. CDR3 sequence (DNA): TGCGCCAGCAGCTTGGGGACAGAGAACACTGAAGCTTTCTTT. Protein: CASSLGTENTEAFF.

The chain is built from TRBV7-2 and TRBJ2-3; TRBD2 agrees at 7 bases. The CDR3 is made up of 15 amino acids. The V and J ends lost 5 bases and 2 bases, in that order; junction bases with no gene match: 7. Germline V gene data show CDR1 as SGHTA and CDR2 as FQGNSA. CDR3 nucleotides: TGTGCCAGCAGCCTATTGAGCGGGGTCACAGATACGCAGTATTTT. Its translation is CASSLLSGVTDTQYF.

This clone has a handful of counts. V gene TRBV19 combines with J gene TRBJ1-1; 9 bases are a match to TRBD1. The length of the CDR3 is 13 residues. Per germline, CDR1 LNHDA and CDR2 SQIVND (reference sequence). The junction had 3 bases not matched to a gene; V was cut back by 5 bases and J by 5 bases. The CDR3 DNA reads TGTGCCAGTAGTGGGGACAGGGAGACTGAAGCTTTCTTT. Its translation: CASSGDRETEAFF. Together with reference TRBV19 and TRBJ1-1, the CDR3 gives the full variable domain: DGGITQSPKYLFRKEGQNVTLSCEQNLNHDAMYWYRQDPGQGLRLIYYSQIVNDFQKGDIAEGYSVSREKKESFPLTVTSAQKNPTAFYLCASSGDRETEAFFGQGTRLTVV.

This chain links TRBV2 with TRBJ1-5, with TRBD1 matching over 9 bases. The V gene end was trimmed by 6 bases and the J gene end by 1 base; junction bases not matched to a gene: 13. Germline assignment: CDR1 SNHLY and CDR2 FYNNEI. The CDR3 totals 18 residues. The CDR3 DNA sequence: TGTGCCAGCAGCGGGACAGGGAGCCGAACTTTGAGCAATCAGCCCCAGCATTTT. It yields the protein CASSGTGSRTLSNQPQHF.

This rearrangement joins TRBV3-1 (or the pseudogene TRBV3-2) to TRBJ2-2, with D perhaps TRBD2 (6 bases). Trimming left V 1 base short and J 1 base short, with 16 bases between. Germline CDR1 and CDR2: LGHDT and YNNKEL (reference sequence). The CDR3 covers 18 residues. As DNA, the CDR3 is TGTGCCAGCAGCCAAGGCCCTAGCGCCATAGGGAACACCGGGGAGCTGTTTTTT. It codes for CASSQGPSAIGNTGELFF.

CDR3 bases: TGTGCCAGCAGCTCCGGGACAGGCCAGTACTATGGCTACACCTTC. Residues: CASSSGTGQYYGYTF. The chain carries TRBV11-2 and TRBJ1-2; 8 bases agree with TRBD1. Germline CDR1 reads SGHAT; CDR2 reads FQNNGV. V lost 4 bases, J lost 3 bases, and 7 bases stayed unmatched. The CDR3 length is 15 residues.

The chain is built from TRBV21-1 and TRBJ2-3; the D segment call TRBD2 is taken from the table without a DNA check. TRBV21-1 is shown as a pseudogene. CDR3 length: 15 residues. Written as DNA, the CDR3 is TGTGCCAGCAGCAAAGCGGCAGATTCGGGAGATACGCAGTATTTT. Translating it yields CASSKAADSGDTQYF.

The V call is TRBV19, the J call TRBJ1-5, with TRBD1 identical over 9 bases. Germline CDR1 is LNHDA and CDR2 is SQIVND (reference sequence). CDR3 length: 16 residues. With V trimmed by 7 bases and J by 4 bases, 11 bases remained unmatched. This CDR3 is CASTTLIGQGNQPQHF. In DNA form, the CDR3 reads TGTGCCAGTACCACACTTATAGGACAGGGGAATCAGCCCCAGCATTTT.

The chain combines TRBV18 with TRBJ1-6; D is undetermined. Trimming shortened V by 2 bases and J by 7 bases, and 6 bases separated the two germline ends. This CDR3 has 13 amino acids. Germline CDR1 KGHSH, CDR2 LQKENI. CDR3 DNA sequence: TGTGCCAGCTCACCAGAGGCAAATTCACCCCTCCACTTT. It is translated as CASSPEANSPLHF.

This chain joins TRBV6-4 and TRBJ2-2, with D possibly being TRBD1 (5 bases). Deletions cut 3 bases from V and 0 bases from J, with 5 bases between. Germline V gene sequence: CDR1 MRHNA, CDR2 SNTAGT. The CDR3 has 14 amino acids. CDR3 nucleotides: TGTGCCAGCAGTGAACAGGCGAACACCGGGGAGCTGTTTTTT. The encoded protein is CASSEQANTGELFF.

This clone was seen only once. V is TRBV30 and J is TRBJ1-2; D may be TRBD1 (6 bases). V was trimmed by 2 bases and J by 0 bases, leaving 10 bases between them. CDR3 length: 14 residues. The V gene's germline CDR1 is GTSNPN and CDR2 SVGIG (reference sequence). CDR3 amino acids: CAWSTGRSNYGYTF. CDR3 coding DNA: TGTGCCTGGAGTACAGGGCGCTCTAACTATGGCTACACCTTC.

The genes are TRBV4-1 and TRBJ1-5; possible D gene TRBD1, 6 bases. Germline V gene lookup returns CDR1 MGHRA and CDR2 YSYEKL. The CDR3 totals 13 residues. Deletions cut 4 bases from V and 8 bases from J, with 12 bases between. In nucleotides, the CDR3 is TGCGCCAGCAGCCTCACAGGGCGTGAGCCCCAGCATTTT. Encoded protein: CASSLTGREPQHF.